This TCR beta chain was captured in a study of T-cell memory formation after mild COVID-19. Study in general: TCR clusters were mostly donor specific. Study observations and caveats: The pre-infection memory compartment contained some responding clones, suggesting cross-reactive memory joined. The second-wave clones peaking on day 37 were not confirmed as SARS-CoV-2-specific.

To note about this clonotype: Its antigen is undetermined.

CDR1 and CDR2 from the germline V gene are MNHEY and SVGAGI. This CDR3 has 13 amino acids. Trimming removed 7 bases from V and 11 bases from J, with 20 bases in between. TCRdb independently ran MiXCR on the 5' RACE reads; one entry per CDR3 protein. The table shows around 470,000 distinct CDR3 sequences, with roughly 20% occurring only once. The TCR originated in an adult woman who had mild COVID-19 (a few samples of this study predate the infection). Cell type and time point are not known. V and J are TRBV6-5 and TRBJ1-1; D call uncertain. The sample consisted of PBMCs or a T cell subset sorted from them (not recorded which). As DNA, the CDR3 is TGTGCCAGCACCCCATTCCGGGGAGCCGAGGCTTTCTTT. This translates into CASTPFRGAEAFF.